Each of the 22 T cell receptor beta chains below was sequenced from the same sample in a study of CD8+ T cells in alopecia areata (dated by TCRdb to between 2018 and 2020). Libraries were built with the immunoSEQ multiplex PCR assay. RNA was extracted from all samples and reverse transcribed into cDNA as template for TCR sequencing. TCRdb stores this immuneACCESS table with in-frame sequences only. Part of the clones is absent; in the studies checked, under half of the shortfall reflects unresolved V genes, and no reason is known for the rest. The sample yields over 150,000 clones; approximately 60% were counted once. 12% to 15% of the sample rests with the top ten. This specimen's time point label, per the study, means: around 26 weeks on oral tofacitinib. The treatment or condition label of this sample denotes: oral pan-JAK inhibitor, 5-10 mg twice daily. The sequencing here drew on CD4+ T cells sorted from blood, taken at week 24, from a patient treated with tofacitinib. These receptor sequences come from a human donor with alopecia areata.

The DNA of the CDR3 is TGTGCCAGCACCCCGAGGTCGTGGGGCACAGATACGCAGTATTTT. Translating gives CASTPRSWGTDTQYF. The rearrangement joins TRBV2 to TRBJ2-3, with unresolved D. The CDR3 sequence is 15 residues long. Germline lookup yields CDR1 SNHLY and CDR2 FYNNEI. V lost 7 bases, J lost 1 base, and 15 bases lay in between.

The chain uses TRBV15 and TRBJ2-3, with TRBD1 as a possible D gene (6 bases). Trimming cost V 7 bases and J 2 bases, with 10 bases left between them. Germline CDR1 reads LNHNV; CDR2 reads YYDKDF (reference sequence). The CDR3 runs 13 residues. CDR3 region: CATNRAPTDTQYF. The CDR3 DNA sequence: TGTGCCACCAACAGGGCCCCCACAGATACGCAGTATTTT. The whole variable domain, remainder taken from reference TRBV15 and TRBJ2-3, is DAMVIQNPRYQVTQFGKPVTLSCSQTLNHNVMYWYQQKSSQAPKLLFHYYDKDFNNEADTPDNFQSRRPNTSFCFLDIRSPGLGDTAMYLCATNRAPTDTQYFGPGTRLTVL.

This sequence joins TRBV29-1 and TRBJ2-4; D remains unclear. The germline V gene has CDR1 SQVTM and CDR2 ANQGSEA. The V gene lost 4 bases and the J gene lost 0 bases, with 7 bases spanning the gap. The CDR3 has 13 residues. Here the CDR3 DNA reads TGCAGCGTTGGACTTCTAGCCAAAAACATTCAGTACTTC. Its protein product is CSVGLLAKNIQYF.

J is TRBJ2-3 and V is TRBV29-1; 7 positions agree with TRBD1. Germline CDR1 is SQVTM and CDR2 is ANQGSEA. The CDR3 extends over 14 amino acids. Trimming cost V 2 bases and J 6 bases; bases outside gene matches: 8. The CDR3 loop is CSVERGQPGDTQYF. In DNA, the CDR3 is TGCAGCGTTGAAAGGGGGCAGCCCGGGGATACGCAGTATTTT.

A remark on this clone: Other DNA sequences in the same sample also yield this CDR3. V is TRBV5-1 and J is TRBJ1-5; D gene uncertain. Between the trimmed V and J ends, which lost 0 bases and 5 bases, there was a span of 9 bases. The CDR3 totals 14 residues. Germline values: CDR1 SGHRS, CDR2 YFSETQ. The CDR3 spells CASSLGGPHQPQHF. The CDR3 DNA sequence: TGCGCCAGCAGCTTGGGTGGACCCCATCAGCCCCAGCATTTT.

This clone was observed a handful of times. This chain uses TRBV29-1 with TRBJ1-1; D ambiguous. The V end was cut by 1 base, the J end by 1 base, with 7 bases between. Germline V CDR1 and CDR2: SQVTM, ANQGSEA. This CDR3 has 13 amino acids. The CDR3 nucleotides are TGCAGCGTTGAAGGCAGGAGGAACACTGAAGCTTTCTTT. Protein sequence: CSVEGRRNTEAFF.

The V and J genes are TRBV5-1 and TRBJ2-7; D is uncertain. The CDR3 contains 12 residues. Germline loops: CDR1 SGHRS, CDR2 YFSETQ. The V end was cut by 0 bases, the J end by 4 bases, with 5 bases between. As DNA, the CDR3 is TGCGCCAGCAGCTTGGTAGGTTACGAGCAGTACTTC. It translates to CASSLVGYEQYF.

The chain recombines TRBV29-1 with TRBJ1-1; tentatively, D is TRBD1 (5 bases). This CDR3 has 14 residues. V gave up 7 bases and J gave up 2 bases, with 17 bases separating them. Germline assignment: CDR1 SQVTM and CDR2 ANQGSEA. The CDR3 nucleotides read TGCAGCGCCGAAACGGGACCCCTCAACACTGAAGCTTTCTTT. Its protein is CSAETGPLNTEAFF.

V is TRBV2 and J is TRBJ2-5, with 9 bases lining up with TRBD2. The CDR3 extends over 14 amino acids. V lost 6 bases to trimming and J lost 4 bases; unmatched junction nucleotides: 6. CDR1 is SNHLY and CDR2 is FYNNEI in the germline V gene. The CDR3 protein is CASRTSGRRETQYF. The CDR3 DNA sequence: TGTGCCAGCAGGACTAGCGGACGGAGAGAGACCCAGTACTTC.

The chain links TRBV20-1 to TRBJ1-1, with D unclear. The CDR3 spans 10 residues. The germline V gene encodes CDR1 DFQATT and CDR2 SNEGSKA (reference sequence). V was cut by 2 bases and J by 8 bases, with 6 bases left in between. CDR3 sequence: CSARRQEAFF. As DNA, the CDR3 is TGCAGTGCTAGACGGCAGGAAGCTTTCTTT.

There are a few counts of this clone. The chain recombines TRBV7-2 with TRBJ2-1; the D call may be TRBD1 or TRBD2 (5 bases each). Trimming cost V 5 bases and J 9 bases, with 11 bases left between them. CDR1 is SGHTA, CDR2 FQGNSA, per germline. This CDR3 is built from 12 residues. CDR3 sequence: CASSPRGFEQFF. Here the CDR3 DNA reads TGTGCCAGCAGCCCCCGGGGCTTTGAGCAGTTCTTC.

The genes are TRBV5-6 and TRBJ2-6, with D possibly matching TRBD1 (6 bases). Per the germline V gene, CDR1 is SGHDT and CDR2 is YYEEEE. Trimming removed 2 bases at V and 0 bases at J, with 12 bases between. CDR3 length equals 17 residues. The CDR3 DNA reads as TGTGCCAGCAGCTTCAGGGACACCCACTCTGGGGCCAACGTCCTGACTTTC. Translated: CASSFRDTHSGANVLTF.

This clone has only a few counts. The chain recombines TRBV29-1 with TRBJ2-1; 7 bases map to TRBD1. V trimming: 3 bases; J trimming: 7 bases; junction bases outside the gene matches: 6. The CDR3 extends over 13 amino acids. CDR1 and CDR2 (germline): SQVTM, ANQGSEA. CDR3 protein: CSVEGQSWNEQFF. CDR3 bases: TGCAGCGTTGAGGGACAGTCGTGGAATGAGCAGTTCTTC.

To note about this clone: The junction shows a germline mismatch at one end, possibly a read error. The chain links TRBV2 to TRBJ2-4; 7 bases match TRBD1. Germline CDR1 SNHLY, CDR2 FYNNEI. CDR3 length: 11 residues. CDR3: CASSGQGVNGF. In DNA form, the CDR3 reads TGTGCCAGCAGTGGGCAGGGGGTTAACGGCTTC.

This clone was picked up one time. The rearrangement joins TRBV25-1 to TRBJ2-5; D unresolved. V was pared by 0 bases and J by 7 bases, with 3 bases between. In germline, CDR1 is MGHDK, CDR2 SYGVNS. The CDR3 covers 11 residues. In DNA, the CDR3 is TGTGCCAGCAGTGAATACGTGACCCAGTACTTC. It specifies CASSEYVTQYF.

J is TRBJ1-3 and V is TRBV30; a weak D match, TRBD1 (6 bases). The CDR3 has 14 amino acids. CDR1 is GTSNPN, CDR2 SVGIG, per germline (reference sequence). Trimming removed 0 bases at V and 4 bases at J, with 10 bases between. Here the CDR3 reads CAWSVTGLGNTIYF. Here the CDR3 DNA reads TGTGCCTGGAGTGTAACAGGGCTAGGAAACACCATATATTTT.

The CDR3 DNA follows: TGTGCCAGCAGTTACCTTGGTGGGAATTCACCCCTCCACTTT. As protein: CASSYLGGNSPLHF. This chain uses TRBV6-6 with TRBJ1-6; D is undetermined. Germline lookup yields CDR1 MNHNY and CDR2 SVGAGI (reference sequence). The CDR3 consists of 14 residues. The germline V and J ends were trimmed by 2 bases and 7 bases, with 9 bases remaining between them.

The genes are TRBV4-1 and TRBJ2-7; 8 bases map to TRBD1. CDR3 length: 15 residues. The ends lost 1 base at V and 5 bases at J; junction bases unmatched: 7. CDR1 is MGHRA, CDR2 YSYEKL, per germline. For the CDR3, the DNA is TGCGCCAGCAGCCAAGGGGAGGCACAGGGGGACGAGCAGTACTTC. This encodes CASSQGEAQGDEQYF.

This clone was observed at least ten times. The CDR3 loop reads CASTPGDGNQPQHF. CDR3 bases: TGTGCCAGCACCCCAGGGGATGGGAATCAGCCCCAGCATTTT. The V and J genes are TRBV27 and TRBJ1-5; weak D call: TRBD1 (6 bases). This CDR3 has 14 residues. Trimming took 7 bases from V and 4 from J, leaving 14 bases between them. The germline gives CDR1 MNHEY, CDR2 SMNVEV (reference sequence).

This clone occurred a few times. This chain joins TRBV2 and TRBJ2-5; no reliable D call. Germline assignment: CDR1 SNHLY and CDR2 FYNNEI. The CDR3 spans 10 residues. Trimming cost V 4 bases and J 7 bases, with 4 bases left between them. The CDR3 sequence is CASSVGTQYF. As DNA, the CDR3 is TGTGCCAGCAGTGTGGGGACCCAGTACTTC.

The CDR3 coding sequence is TGTGCCAGCAGTTTATACAGGATTGGCGGCATTCAGTACTTC. Protein: CASSLYRIGGIQYF. The chain links TRBV27 to TRBJ2-4; the D gene is possibly TRBD1 (5 bases). CDR3 length equals 14 residues. Germline CDR1 reads MNHEY; CDR2 reads SMNVEV (reference sequence). Trimming removed 1 base from V and 9 bases from J, with 13 bases in between.

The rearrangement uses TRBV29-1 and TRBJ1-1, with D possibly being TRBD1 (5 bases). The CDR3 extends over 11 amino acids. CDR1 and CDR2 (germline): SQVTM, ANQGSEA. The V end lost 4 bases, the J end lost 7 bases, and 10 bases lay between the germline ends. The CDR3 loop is CSVAQGFEAFF. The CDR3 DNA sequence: TGCAGCGTTGCCCAGGGCTTTGAAGCTTTCTTT.